This is a list of T cell receptor beta chains from one sample in a study of cytomegalovirus exposure and HLA in healthy donors. Assay: immunoSEQ multiplex PCR; the TCRdb copy retains only in-frame clones and omits some. Here the sample spans over 85,000 clones, almost 85% being singletons. Input material: PBMCs. The receptor source for this set is a woman younger than 35 in good health and CMV-seropositive. CDR3s include the opening cysteine and the closing phenylalanine or tryptophan. The D gene is left open where the match is weak. Clone size, where shown, is once, few, many, or a class for clones that have expanded.

-,once,TRBV10-2,TRBJ2-1,CASSPLSGTGLDNEQFF,TGCGCCAGCAGCCCTCTTTCCGGGACAGGACTAGACAATGAGCAGTTCTTC
-,-,TRBV5-1,TRBJ1-2,CASSPQEDYGYTF,TGCGCCAGCAGCCCCCAGGAAGACTATGGCTACACCTTC
-,-,TRBV19,TRBJ1-1,CASSIESQINTEAFF,TGTGCCAGTAGTATAGAGTCCCAGATTAACACTGAAGCTTTCTTT
-,few,TRBV6-1,TRBJ1-2,CASSEWQGYGYTF,TGTGCCAGCAGTGAATGGCAGGGGTATGGCTACACCTTC
-,-,TRBV7-2,TRBJ1-1,CASSLGPVDGNTEAFF,TGTGCCAGCAGCTTAGGTCCGGTTGATGGGAACACTGAAGCTTTCTTT
-,-,TRBV7-8,TRBJ1-5,CASSLRLAGWGNQPQHF,TGTGCCAGCAGCTTAAGACTGGCAGGGTGGGGCAATCAGCCCCAGCATTTT
-,-,TRBV6-5,TRBJ1-2,CASSYRGIRNYGYTF,TGTGCCAGCAGTTACCGGGGAATTCGGAACTATGGCTACACCTTC
-,once,TRBV11-2,TRBJ1-1,CASSLRRVGAEAFF,TGTGCCAGCAGCTTGCGAAGGGTCGGGGCTGAAGCTTTCTTT
-,-,TRBV28,TRBJ1-5,CASSLGTLGAGSNQPQHF,TGTGCCAGCAGTTTAGGCACTTTAGGTGCGGGCAGCAATCAGCCCCAGCATTTT
TRBD1,-,TRBV28,TRBJ2-3,CASSYDRAGTDTQYF,TGTGCCAGCAGTTATGACAGGGCGGGCACAGATACGCAGTATTTT
TRBD1,-,TRBV6-6,TRBJ2-3,CASSHRGLRDTQYF,TGTGCCAGCAGCCACAGGGGGCTGAGGGATACGCAGTATTTT
-,-,TRBV6-1,TRBJ2-1,CASSTRGNEQFF,TGTGCCAGCAGCACCAGAGGCAATGAGCAGTTCTTC
-,-,TRBV5-4,TRBJ2-2,CASSSSGEGTGELFF,TGTGCCAGCAGCTCCTCAGGGGAGGGCACCGGGGAGCTGTTTTTT
-,-,TRBV19,TRBJ1-2,CASSTGGTTYYSNYGYTF,TGTGCCAGTAGTACGGGAGGGACCACCTATTATTCGAACTATGGCTACACCTTC
TRBD1,-,TRBV6-5,TRBJ1-1,CASSYPLTGGHSEAFF,TGTGCCAGCAGTTACCCATTGACAGGGGGACATTCCGAAGCTTTCTTT
-,-,TRBV28,TRBJ1-1,CASSLIEDSEAFF,TGTGCCAGCAGTTTAATAGAAGACAGTGAAGCTTTCTTT
TRBD1,few,TRBV6-1,TRBJ1-5,CASTLTGDRQPQHF,TGTGCCAGCACCTTAACAGGGGACCGTCAGCCCCAGCATTTT
-,once,TRBV27,TRBJ2-7,CASSTRLGLVYEQYF,TGTGCCAGCAGTACCAGACTAGGACTGGTCTACGAGCAGTACTTC
-,-,TRBV28,TRBJ1-3,CASSAASTGAGNTIYF,TGTGCCAGCAGTGCGGCGAGTACAGGCGCTGGAAACACCATATATTTT
TRBD1,-,TRBV7-9,TRBJ1-5,CASSPQDRAGNQPQHF,TGTGCCAGCAGCCCTCAGGACAGGGCTGGCAATCAGCCCCAGCATTTT
TRBD1,few,TRBV5-1,TRBJ2-5,CASSDPGQTETQYF,TGCGCCAGCAGCGACCCGGGACAGACGGAGACCCAGTACTTC
TRBD1,-,TRBV11-2,TRBJ2-7,CASSRIGQGAYEQYF,TGTGCCAGCAGCCGAATAGGACAGGGTGCCTACGAGCAGTACTTC
TRBD1,few,TRBV28,TRBJ2-7,CASNDNRGKMYEQYF,TGTGCCAGCAACGATAACAGGGGGAAAATGTACGAGCAGTACTTC
TRBD1,-,TRBV10-3,TRBJ2-7,CAIKTGDPYEQYF,TGTGCCATCAAGACAGGGGACCCCTACGAGCAGTACTTC
-,once,TRBV11-3,TRBJ2-3,CASSPQGRGTDTQYF,TGTGCCAGCAGCCCACAGGGGCGGGGAACAGATACGCAGTATTTT
-,few,TRBV19,TRBJ1-5,CASSIDGYPGSNQPQHF,TGTGCCAGTAGTATAGATGGGTACCCGGGGAGCAATCAGCCCCAGCATTTT
-,-,TRBV2,TRBJ2-2,CASSVAGYTGELFF,TGTGCCAGCAGTGTTGCGGGATATACCGGGGAGCTGTTTTTT
-,-,TRBV7-2,TRBJ1-5,CASSLAATGAWQPQHF,TGTGCCAGCAGCTTAGCGGCGACAGGCGCCTGGCAGCCCCAGCATTTT
TRBD1,-,TRBV13,TRBJ2-7,CASSANRGIPEQYF,TGTGCCAGCAGCGCTAACAGGGGAATCCCCGAGCAGTACTTC
-,-,TRBV5-7,TRBJ1-2,CASSFRVERGYTF,TGTGCCAGCAGCTTCAGGGTTGAGCGCGGCTACACCTTC
TRBD1,-,TRBV18,TRBJ1-4,CASSLDRDANEKLFF,TGTGCCAGCTCACTAGACAGGGACGCTAATGAAAAACTGTTTTTT
-,-,TRBV30,TRBJ1-2,CAWTIGANYGYTF,TGTGCCTGGACCATAGGGGCGAACTATGGCTACACCTTC
TRBD1,few,TRBV6-1,TRBJ1-2,CASSHLAGGYGYTF,TGTGCCAGCAGCCATTTGGCAGGGGGCTATGGCTACACCTTC
TRBD1,once,TRBV6-1,TRBJ1-3,CAIRTGNGNTIYF,TGTGCCATACGGACAGGGAATGGAAACACCATATATTTT
TRBD1,-,TRBV5-3,TRBJ2-5,CARSLYRGRLDPSGETQYF,TGTGCCAGAAGCTTGTACAGGGGGCGCTTGGACCCATCCGGCGAGACCCAGTACTTC
-,-,TRBV30,TRBJ2-7,CAWTQGYEQYF,TGTGCCTGGACGCAGGGCTACGAGCAGTACTTC
-,-,TRBV28,TRBJ2-5,CASSLEGDAQYF,TGTGCCAGCAGTTTAGAGGGAGACGCGCAGTACTTC
-,-,TRBV21-1,TRBJ1-5,CASSRGVPDQPQHF,TGTGCCAGCAGCAGGGGGGTTCCGGACCAGCCCCAGCATTTT
TRBD1,few,TRBV4-3,TRBJ1-5,CASSQDISQGAYQPQHF,TGCGCCAGCAGCCAAGATATCAGCCAGGGGGCGTATCAGCCCCAGCATTTT
TRBD2,-,TRBV5-4,TRBJ2-4,CASSLASGGNIQYF,TGTGCCAGCAGCTTGGCTAGCGGGGGAAACATTCAGTACTTC
-,-,TRBV6-1,TRBJ2-3,CASSEGQGSTDTQYF,TGTGCCAGCAGTGAAGGCCAGGGGAGCACAGATACGCAGTATTTT
TRBD1,-,TRBV9,TRBJ2-1,CASSVGTGVNNEQFF,TGTGCCAGCAGCGTAGGGACAGGGGTGAACAATGAGCAGTTCTTC
-,-,TRBV6-6,TRBJ2-1,CASSPQYNEQFF,TGTGCCAGCAGTCCCCAGTACAATGAGCAGTTCTTC
TRBD2,few,TRBV29-1,TRBJ2-3,CSATSGSTDTQYF,TGCAGCGCCACTAGCGGTAGCACAGATACGCAGTATTTT
-,-,TRBV7-9,TRBJ2-7,CASSRTRDLSSYEQYF,TGTGCCAGCAGCCGTACGCGGGACTTGAGCTCCTACGAGCAGTACTTC
-,-,TRBV13,TRBJ2-7,CASSLVMQGSYEQYF,TGTGCCAGCAGCTTAGTGATGCAGGGGTCCTACGAGCAGTACTTC
-,-,TRBV27,TRBJ1-6,CASWSSYNSPLHF,TGTGCCAGCTGGAGCTCCTATAATTCACCCCTCCACTTT
-,-,TRBV27,TRBJ2-7,CASRIAALHEQYF,TGTGCCAGCAGGATAGCGGCCCTCCACGAGCAGTACTTC
-,once,TRBV7-2,TRBJ1-2,CASSLGGEGPYTF,TGTGCCAGCAGCTTAGGGGGGGAGGGGCCCTACACCTTC